This TCR beta chain was found in a study of cytomegalovirus exposure and HLA in healthy donors. Broader study findings: Donor immune exposure was known only as CMV serostatus. Most sequenced TCRs were rare (though some public TCRs occurred in many donors). Some highly shared sequence variants likely arose as a pipeline artifact.

Donors were nominally healthy when sampled, though unrecorded immune exposures were likely. Concerning this clone: Antigen: not known.

It was with 60 Vbeta and 13 Jbeta primers that the PCR ran. Profiling relied on immunoSEQ multiplex PCR, and the TCRdb table lists in-frame clones only, not all of them. The sample shows 120,000 to 150,000 clones, 82% of them seen only once. CDR1 is SNHLY and CDR2 is FYNNEI in the germline V gene. The CDR3 sequence is 14 residues long. Trimming removed 8 bases from V and 3 bases from J; junction bases left unmatched: 10. Sequencing was performed on PBMCs. The sequence was collected from a male donor in good health and CMV-seronegative. The chain links TRBV2 to TRBJ2-7; 7 bases are a match to TRBD1. The CDR3 DNA reads TGTGCCAGCCGGACAGGAAGGAACTACTACGAGCAGTACTTC. Residues: CASRTGRNYYEQYF. Using reference TRBV2 and TRBJ2-7 for the parts outside the CDR3, the full variable domain is EPEVTQTPSHQVTQMGQEVILRCVPISNHLYFYWYRQILGQKVEFLVSFYNNEISEKSEIFDDQFSVERPDGSNFTLKIRSTKLEDSAMYFCASRTGRNYYEQYFGPGTRLTVT.